This T cell receptor beta chain was captured in a study of cytomegalovirus exposure and HLA in healthy donors. The CDR3 sequence is 13 residues long. J was trimmed by 5 bases and V by 5 bases; bases with no gene match: 4. Germline loops: CDR1 MDHEN, CDR2 SYDVKM. Findings of the study overall: Among TCR beta chains of equal frequency, HLA-associated ones were more clonally expanded in a later analysis. Earlier analysis yielded a pattern in which most TCR beta V segments were productive about 87% or about 30% of the time.

Only a few counts were recorded for this clone. Its antigen is still unknown. A multiplex PCR was run with 60 Vbeta primers and 13 Jbeta primers. Assay used: immunoSEQ multiplex PCR; TCRdb lists only in-frame clones, some missing. This table has 100,000 to 150,000 clones, around 80% appearing once. Input material: PBMCs. The sequence derives from a man aged 50-59 years in good health and CMV-seronegative. The chain employs TRBV28 and TRBJ1-2; TRBD1 matches at 8 bases. CDR3 coding DNA: TGTGCCAGCAGTCTGACAGGGGAGTATGGCTACACCTTC. Translation: CASSLTGEYGYTF.